This T cell receptor beta chain was sequenced during a study of PD-L1 blockade in urothelial cancer. At the level of the study: Patients' histories included 0 to 3 prior chemotherapy regimens. At 6 weeks and at 3 weeks (second dose) after treatment start, blood was analyzed.

Time point of the sample: peripheral blood 6 weeks after treatment start. The assay was immunoSEQ multiplex PCR, and TCRdb's table has in-frame clones only and misses some. This table holds around 29,000 clones, around four fifths found once. V lost 5 bases and J lost 6; bases outside the gene matches: 10. CDR1 is SEHNR, CDR2 FQNEAQ, per germline (reference sequence). The CDR3 loop spans 15 amino acids. Study-wide results and caveats: Better survival was forecast by a pretreatment blood TCR clonality below the median.

For this clone: As yet, its antigen is unknown.

Sequencing was performed on PBMCs, taken around atezolizumab (anti-PD-L1) treatment. This chain links TRBV7-9 with TRBJ1-2; TRBD1 matches 9 bases. The sequence derives from a man aged 65 to 79 with urothelial cancer. The CDR3 DNA reads TGTGCCAGCAGCCCAGGGACAGGGAAGTACGATGGCTACACCTTC. This codes for CASSPGTGKYDGYTF. Together with reference TRBV7-9 and TRBJ1-2, the CDR3 gives the full variable domain: DTGVSQNPRHKITKRGQNVTFRCDPISEHNRLYWYRQTLGQGPEFLTYFQNEAQLEKSRLLSDRFSAERPKGSFSTLEIQRTEQGDSAMYLCASSPGTGKYDGYTFGSGTRLTVV.